This TCR beta chain appears in the sequencing data of a study of blood T cell repertoires in COVID-19. In the study overall: Material from acute and convalescent COVID-19 was sourced from the United States, Italy and Spain.

Generated by immunoSEQ multiplex PCR, the TCRdb table keeps only in-frame clones and is missing some. In the table there are a few hundred thousand clones, about nine tenths of which are singletons. The CDR3 length is 16 residues. Germline lookup yields CDR1 MNHEY and CDR2 SVGAGI. With 2 bases clipped from V and 1 base from J, the junction kept 7 bases outside the gene matches. The TCR comes from a man between 25 and 39 years old who had recovered from COVID-19. Sequencing was performed on peripheral blood. The chain joins TRBV6-5 to TRBJ1-1; 7 bases map to TRBD1. The CDR3 coding sequence is TGTGCCAGCAGTTACGCACAGGGGTCTACGAACACTGAAGCTTTCTTT. Translated: CASSYAQGSTNTEAFF.